The rows below give T cell receptor beta chains drawn from one sample of a study of regulatory and conventional T cells in RAG deficiency. Data came from immunoSEQ multiplex PCR; TCRdb stores just in-frame clones and leaves some out. The top ten clones hold 0.82% of a sample with roughly 28,000 clones, around nine tenths of them seen once. These same records also appear under a second study, on regulatory T cells.

The material sequenced was Tregs sorted from blood. These receptors originate from a human donor in good health. The CDR3 runs from the conserved cysteine through the conserved F or W. Each record gives: D gene, V gene, clone size, J gene, CDR3 DNA, CDR3 protein. A D gene is named only where the DNA matches it firmly. Size is omitted from some rows. Given values are once, few, many or a class for expanded clones.

.	TRBV18	.	TRBJ1-4	TGTGCCAGCCGCACTCAGAGTAATGAAAAACTGTTTTTT	CASRTQSNEKLFF
.	TRBV28	.	TRBJ2-3	TGTGCCAGCACCGCAACGAGGGGGAGAATCACAGATACGCAGTATTTT	CASTATRGRITDTQYF
.	TRBV2	.	TRBJ1-5	TGTGCCAGCAGTGAAGCCCAGGGACGGAATCAGCCCCAGCATTTT	CASSEAQGRNQPQHF
TRBD1	TRBV5-6	few	TRBJ1-1	TGTGCCAGCAGCTGGAGAGACAGGGAGACTGAAGCTTTCTTT	CASSWRDRETEAFF
.	TRBV29-1	.	TRBJ1-1	TGCAGCGTTGTTCGCAACACTGAAGCTTTCTTT	CSVVRNTEAFF
.	TRBV14	once	TRBJ1-2	TGTGCCAGCAGCCAAGATTTTTCGACGGCCTATGGCTACACCTTC	CASSQDFSTAYGYTF
TRBD1	TRBV9	.	TRBJ1-1	TGTGCCAGCAGCGTTTCCGGGACAGGCTACACTGAAGCTTTCTTT	CASSVSGTGYTEAFF
.	TRBV6-4	.	TRBJ2-3	TGTGCCAGCAGGGGGCGCGGCACAGATACGCAGTATTTT	CASRGRGTDTQYF
TRBD2	TRBV4-1	.	TRBJ2-3	TGCGCCAGCAGCCAAGAACCTAGCGGGGGGGGACCAGATACGCAGTATTTT	CASSQEPSGGGPDTQYF
.	TRBV6-6	.	TRBJ2-7	TGTGCCAGCAGTTACGCCCTGGGGTTGGGTTACGAGCAGTACTTC	CASSYALGLGYEQYF
.	TRBV5-1	.	TRBJ1-2	TGCGCCAGCAGCCCGAGACCGCGGACAGATTATGGCTACACCTTC	CASSPRPRTDYGYTF
.	TRBV5-1	.	TRBJ2-1	TGCGCCAGCAGCCCCGGTCTTGGGACTGAGCAGTTCTTC	CASSPGLGTEQFF
TRBD2	TRBV18	.	TRBJ2-7	TGTGCCAGCTCACCAGCTAGCGGATCCGAGCAGTACTTC	CASSPASGSEQYF
.	TRBV18	.	TRBJ1-6	TGTGCCAGCTCACCAACGGCAGGCAGTAATTCACCCCTCCACTTT	CASSPTAGSNSPLHF
.	TRBV2	.	TRBJ2-5	TGTGCCAGCAGATATGGGAGCCATACGCAAGAGACCCAGTACTTC	CASRYGSHTQETQYF
TRBD1	TRBV5-1	.	TRBJ1-2	TGCGCCAGCAGCTGGGGACAGGGGGCGGTTTTCTATGGCTACACCTTC	CASSWGQGAVFYGYTF
.	TRBV30	medium-sized	TRBJ1-6	TGTGCCTGGGGCCAGCCCAATTCACCCCTCCACTTT	CAWGQPNSPLHF
.	TRBV2	.	TRBJ1-4	TGTGCCAGCAGTTATGACTCTGGGGCGGGAAAACTGTTTTTT	CASSYDSGAGKLFF
.	TRBV21-1	.	TRBJ1-1	TGTGCCAGCAGCAAGGAAAAAGGGGGTTGTGGGGGGTGGACTGAAGCTTTCTTT	CASSKEKGGCGGWTEAFF
.	TRBV6-5	.	TRBJ1-5	TGTGCCAGCAGTTACTCCGTCAATCAGCCCCAGCATTTT	CASSYSVNQPQHF
.	TRBV9	.	TRBJ1-5	TGTGCCAGCAGCGTAGGGAGTTGGAGCAATCAGCCCCAGCATTTT	CASSVGSWSNQPQHF
TRBD2	TRBV7-2	.	TRBJ2-7	TGTGCCAGCAGCTTACTAGCGGGGGCCTCCTACGAGCAGTACTTC	CASSLLAGASYEQYF
TRBD1	TRBV6-1	.	TRBJ1-2	TGTGCCAGCAGCTTAGGGACAGGGCGGTTCTATGGCTACACCTTC	CASSLGTGRFYGYTF
.	TRBV6-5	.	TRBJ2-1	TGTGCCAGCAGTATAAGGGAGGATTACAATGAGCAGTTCTTC	CASSIREDYNEQFF
.	TRBV7-3	.	TRBJ2-3	TGTGCCAGCAGCTTATATCCCCCAGATACGCAGTATTTT	CASSLYPPDTQYF
TRBD1	TRBV14	.	TRBJ1-2	TGTGCCAGCAGCCTCACTACAGGGGCGGGCTACACCTTC	CASSLTTGAGYTF
TRBD1	TRBV5-1	once	TRBJ1-1	TGCGCCAGCAGGGGTAACAGGGGGCAAACTGAAGCTTTCTTT	CASRGNRGQTEAFF
.	TRBV9	.	TRBJ1-4	TGTGCCAGCAGCGCCGAGGGGGGGTCCCCAGCAGGGGAAAAACTGTTTTTT	CASSAEGGSPAGEKLFF
TRBD1	TRBV5-1	once	TRBJ2-3	TGCGCCAGCAGCTTCCGGACAGGAACAGATACGCAGTATTTT	CASSFRTGTDTQYF
.	TRBV7-3	once	TRBJ2-1	TGTGCCAGCAGCTTAACGTCAAGCGGCTCCTACAATGAGCAGTTCTTC	CASSLTSSGSYNEQFF
TRBD1	TRBV4-1	.	TRBJ2-5	TGCGCCAGCAGCCCACTGGACAGGGGCCAAGAGACCCAGTACTTC	CASSPLDRGQETQYF
TRBD1	TRBV29-1	.	TRBJ2-2	TGCAGCGTGGGACAGGGGGTGAACACCGGGGAGCTGTTTTTT	CSVGQGVNTGELFF
.	TRBV28	.	TRBJ2-2	TGTGCCAGCAGCATAGCGGACCCGAACACCGGGGAGCTGTTTTTT	CASSIADPNTGELFF